The clone carrying this T cell receptor beta chain was seen at least ten times. Its antigen is currently unknown. These data are taken from a study of Graves' ophthalmopathy and Graves' hyperthyroidism. Study context: Prior to any treatment, peripheral blood was collected at the time of initial diagnosis.

Exclusion covered patients with other autoimmune diseases or uncontrolled infections (as well as pregnancy or lactation). Fresh peripheral blood, 8.5 to 10 ml, was the PBMC source. The TCR beta CDR3 regions underwent amplification from RNA transcripts. HTBI-primed first-round RT-PCR preceded second-round multiplex PCR. Each CDR3 protein is one row after TCRdb ran MiXCR on the multiplex PCR reads. The table shows approximately 150,000 distinct CDR3 sequences, with around two fifths occurring only once. General study findings and limits: The model predicted ophthalmopathy progression with 70.59% sensitivity and around 72% specificity.

V lost 4 bases and J 7 bases, leaving 8 bases between the germline ends. This CDR3 is built from 11 residues. Germline CDR1 MDHEN, CDR2 SYDVKM. This TCR was sampled from a man younger than 45 with Graves' ophthalmopathy. The J gene is TRBJ2-7, the V gene TRBV28, with D possibly being TRBD1 (5 bases). The sequenced sample consisted of peripheral blood. Here the CDR3 reads CASSWGWEQYF. Here the CDR3 DNA reads TGTGCCAGCAGTTGGGGCTGGGAGCAGTACTTC.